The next 22 T cell receptor beta chains were all read from a single sample in a study of T cell responses to AZD1222 COVID-19 vaccine. Clones were sequenced by immunoSEQ multiplex PCR, and TCRdb holds only the in-frame ones, with some missing. This table holds over 130,000 clones, 75% to 95% found once. Specimen: peripheral blood, collected 28 days after the second AZD1222 dose. Source of these receptors: an adult who received the AZD1222 COVID-19 vaccine.

The CDR3 is CASSQDRGTHTF. The CDR3 nucleotides are TGTGCCAGCAGCCAAGATAGGGGAACTCACACCTTC. J is TRBJ1-2 and V is TRBV14; a possible D gene is TRBD1 (5 bases). Per the germline V gene, CDR1 is SGHDN and CDR2 is FVKESK. V was pared by 0 bases and J by 12 bases, with 11 bases between. The CDR3 contains 12 residues.

This chain links TRBV15 with TRBJ2-2, with D hard to call. Trimming took 1 base from V and 4 from J, leaving 10 bases between them. The CDR3 length is 15 residues. Germline lookup yields CDR1 LNHNV and CDR2 YYDKDF (reference sequence). CDR3 nucleotides: TGTGCCACCAGCAGAGCGCCGGAGCGCACCGGGGAGCTGTTTTTT. It specifies CATSRAPERTGELFF.

The chain is built from TRBV29-1 and TRBJ1-2; a possible D gene is TRBD1 (5 bases). This CDR3 has 14 amino acids. The ends were cut back, 0 bases at V and 5 bases at J, with 13 bases in the middle. Germline-derived CDR1 and CDR2 are SQVTM and ANQGSEA. In DNA, the CDR3 is TGCAGCGTTGAAGATGATCCAGGGCCTTATGGCTACACCTTC. Translating it yields CSVEDDPGPYGYTF.

In its sample, this clone was seen once. This rearrangement joins TRBV7-9 to TRBJ1-1, with 10 bases that match TRBD1. J was trimmed by 5 bases and V by 2 bases; bases with no gene match: 5. This CDR3 is built from 15 residues. From germline, CDR1 is SEHNR and CDR2 FQNEAQ (reference sequence). The CDR3 here is CASSLRQGAFTEAFF. CDR3 coding DNA: TGTGCCAGCAGCTTACGACAGGGGGCCTTTACTGAAGCTTTCTTT.

V usage is TRBV10-2 and J usage is TRBJ2-1, with D perhaps assigned TRBD1 or TRBD2 (5 bases each). The CDR3 length is 14 residues. V was pared by 6 bases and J by 6 bases, with 15 bases between. Germline V lookup: CDR1 WSHSY, CDR2 SAAADI. DNA for the CDR3: TGCGCCAGCAGGGACCCCGGGACGATCAATGAGCAGTTCTTC. It yields the protein CASRDPGTINEQFF.

In nucleotides, the CDR3 is TGTGCCAGTAATCAACTCCTGAACACCGGGGAGCTGTTTTTT. Its protein product is CASNQLLNTGELFF. The chain uses TRBV19 and TRBJ2-2; no definite D call. The length of the CDR3 is 14 residues. Looked up from germline, CDR1 is LNHDA and CDR2 is SQIVND (reference sequence). Trimming pared 7 bases from V and 1 base from J, leaving 10 bases between. The full variable domain, completed using reference TRBV19 and TRBJ2-2, is DGGITQSPKYLFRKEGQNVTLSCEQNLNHDAMYWYRQDPGQGLRLIYYSQIVNDFQKGDIAEGYSVSREKKESFPLTVTSAQKNPTAFYLCASNQLLNTGELFFGEGSRLTVL.

The chain combines TRBV5-1 with TRBJ2-7, with 9 bases that match TRBD1. V lost 0 bases and J lost 1; bases outside the gene matches: 2. This CDR3 comprises 15 residues. CDR1 SGHRS and CDR2 YFSETQ come from the germline V gene. CDR3 region: CASSLEGTGSYEQYF. The CDR3 region has the DNA TGCGCCAGCAGCTTGGAAGGGACAGGGTCCTACGAGCAGTACTTC.

This clone was found once. J is TRBJ1-2 and V is TRBV30; possibly TRBD1 for D (5 bases). The CDR3 spans 14 residues. CDR1 is GTSNPN and CDR2 is SVGIG in the germline V gene (reference sequence). The ends were cut back, 2 bases at V and 4 bases at J, with 14 bases in the middle. CDR3 nucleotides: TGTGCCTGGAGTCGATCCGGGACTCCCTATGGCTACACCTTC. Translating it yields CAWSRSGTPYGYTF.

The chain joins TRBV7-2 to TRBJ2-7; no reliable D call. Germline CDR1 and CDR2: SGHTA and FQGNSA. The CDR3 is 15 residues long. V lost 4 bases to trimming and J lost 0 bases, with 13 bases between them. DNA of the CDR3: TGTGCCAGCAGCTGGGTCTTAACCAGCTCCTACGAGCAGTACTTC. Translated, it gives CASSWVLTSSYEQYF. Drawing the rest from reference TRBV7-2 and TRBJ2-7, the complete variable domain is GAGVSQSPSNKVTEKGKDVELRCDPISGHTALYWYRQSLGQGLEFLIYFQGNSAPDKSGLPSDRFSAERTGGSVSTLTIQRTQQEDSAVYLCASSWVLTSSYEQYFGPGTRLTVT.

The rearrangement links TRBV7-2 to TRBJ2-4; 9 positions match TRBD2. The CDR3 runs to 14 residues. Looked up from germline, CDR1 is SGHTA and CDR2 is FQGNSA. The J segment lost 6 bases and the V segment lost 5 bases, leaving 5 bases of the junction unmatched. The CDR3 DNA reads as TGTGCCAGCAGCGGGACTAGCCCCGGAAACATTCAGTACTTC. Translating gives CASSGTSPGNIQYF.

The chain couples TRBV16 to TRBJ2-5; 11 bases are shared with TRBD1. The CDR3 extends over 14 amino acids. The germline V gene has CDR1 KGHSY and CDR2 FQNENV. V lost 5 bases to trimming and J lost 4 bases; unmatched junction nucleotides: 3. Written as DNA, the CDR3 is TGTGCCAGCAGCAGGACAGGGGGCGGAGAGACCCAGTACTTC. Amino acid sequence: CASSRTGGGETQYF.

This chain connects TRBV29-1 to TRBJ1-1; no clear D. There are 14 residues in the CDR3. V gave up 5 bases and J gave up 1 base, with 14 bases separating them. The germline gives CDR1 SQVTM, CDR2 ANQGSEA. For the CDR3, the DNA is TGCAGCGTTTCCAAAAACTCAGGGAACACTGAAGCTTTCTTT. This encodes CSVSKNSGNTEAFF.

The chain links TRBV2 to TRBJ1-1; possible D gene TRBD1, 5 bases. The CDR3 length is 14 residues. V dropped 6 bases and J dropped 3 bases, with 14 bases sitting between them. The germline V gene encodes CDR1 SNHLY and CDR2 FYNNEI. For the CDR3, the DNA is TGTGCCAGCAGCGGGGGACGGGATTACACTGAAGCTTTCTTT. This gives the protein CASSGGRDYTEAFF.

Only one count was recorded for this clone. This chain links TRBV28 with TRBJ1-1; 7 nucleotides match TRBD1. V shed 4 bases and J 5 bases; nucleotides not matched to a gene: 10. This CDR3 is 15 amino acids long. The V gene's germline CDR1 is MDHEN and CDR2 SYDVKM. The CDR3 is CASSSDRPWWTEAFF. The CDR3 coding sequence is TGTGCCAGCAGTTCGGACAGGCCTTGGTGGACTGAAGCTTTCTTT.

The V call is TRBV7-9, the J call TRBJ1-1; the D gene is possibly TRBD1 (5 bases). This CDR3 contains 14 residues. The V end lost 5 bases, the J end lost 7 bases, and 17 bases lay between the germline ends. The V gene's germline CDR1 is SEHNR and CDR2 FQNEAQ (reference sequence). The CDR3 spells CASSPGRGYVEAFF. The CDR3 region has the DNA TGTGCCAGCAGCCCCGGGAGGGGATATGTTGAAGCTTTCTTT.

V usage is TRBV13 and J usage is TRBJ2-1, with 10 positions matching TRBD2. CDR3 length: 17 residues. Losses at the gene ends were 5 bases for V and 4 bases for J; bases not matched to a gene: 11. Looked up from germline, CDR1 is PRHDT and CDR2 is FYEKMQ (reference sequence). Written as DNA, the CDR3 is TGTGCCAGCAGCATGACTTGGACTAGCGGACAGTACAATGAGCAGTTCTTC. The encoded protein is CASSMTWTSGQYNEQFF.

The chain has TRBV11-2 and TRBJ1-3; TRBD1 agrees at 9 bases. The CDR3 consists of 13 residues. V lost 4 bases to trimming and J lost 8 bases; unmatched junction nucleotides: 3. Germline V gives CDR1 SGHAT, CDR2 FQNNGV. For the CDR3, the DNA is TGTGCCAGCAGCTGGACAGGGGTTGACACCATATATTTT. It is translated as CASSWTGVDTIYF.

The chain recombines TRBV7-8 with TRBJ2-7; a possible D gene is TRBD2 (5 bases). CDR3 size: 16 residues. Germline-derived CDR1 and CDR2 are SGHVS and FQNEAQ. Trimming stripped 5 bases from V and 4 bases from J, with 21 bases between. Here the CDR3 reads CASSLLGGSLGYEQYF. CDR3 nucleotides: TGTGCCAGCAGCCTCCTGGGCGGGTCTCTGGGTTACGAGCAGTACTTC.

This chain uses TRBV25-1 with TRBJ2-7, with D perhaps matching TRBD2 (5 bases). The CDR3 is 13 residues long. The germline V and J ends were trimmed by 8 bases and 0 bases, with 11 bases remaining between them. Germline-derived CDR1 and CDR2 are MGHDK and SYGVNS. The CDR3 sequence: CASSGRGSYEQYF. The CDR3 DNA reads as TGTGCCAGCTCAGGACGGGGCTCCTACGAGCAGTACTTC.

The V and J genes are TRBV29-1 and TRBJ2-2, with TRBD1 as a possible D gene (5 bases). This CDR3 comprises 12 residues. Germline loops: CDR1 SQVTM, CDR2 ANQGSEA. Trimming stripped 2 bases from V and 4 bases from J, with 5 bases between. As DNA, the CDR3 is TGCAGCGTTGAAAGGGGCACCGGGGAGCTGTTTTTT. It yields the protein CSVERGTGELFF.

V and J are TRBV29-1 and TRBJ1-1; TRBD1 is a possible D gene (5 bases). V lost 2 bases, J lost 4 bases, and 14 bases lay in between. The CDR3 runs to 14 residues. CDR1 and CDR2 (germline): SQVTM, ANQGSEA. The chain's CDR3 is CSVENWGGSTEAFF. The CDR3 nucleotides are TGCAGCGTTGAAAATTGGGGGGGGAGCACTGAAGCTTTCTTT.

This CDR3 reads CASRGVGPQTGTDTQYF. In DNA, the CDR3 is TGTGCCAGCAGGGGGGTAGGGCCACAAACCGGGACAGATACGCAGTATTTT. The genes are TRBV27 and TRBJ2-3, with D possibly called TRBD1 or TRBD2 (5 bases each). The germline CDR1 and CDR2 sequences are MNHEY and SMNVEV (reference sequence). V shed 6 bases and J shed 3 bases, with 22 bases lying between them. This CDR3 is built from 17 residues.